What follows is one TCR beta chain and its context. Its antigen is still unknown. This sample is part of a study of brain T cells in children with intractable seizures. Overall study results and limits: Patients' HCMV serostatus was unknown; virus specificity rests on CDR3 similarity alone. Pre-surgery blood may have been undersampled, hiding some clones.

The CDR3 has 16 residues. Unmatched junction bases numbered 7, after V lost 5 bases and J lost 2 bases. Germline assignment: CDR1 MNHEY and CDR2 SMNVEV (reference sequence). Profiling relied on immunoSEQ multiplex PCR, and the TCRdb table lists in-frame clones only, not all of them. The sample lists fewer than 150,000 clones, approximately 94% occurring once. This material consisted of peripheral blood, taken at surgery. This sequence joins TRBV27 and TRBJ2-3; TRBD2 aligns across 10 bases. The TCR comes from a boy less than two years old with hemimegalencephaly and intractable seizures. The CDR3 loop reads CASSRKGTSATDTQYF. CDR3 DNA: TGTGCCAGCAGTCGAAAGGGGACTAGCGCCACAGATACGCAGTATTTT.